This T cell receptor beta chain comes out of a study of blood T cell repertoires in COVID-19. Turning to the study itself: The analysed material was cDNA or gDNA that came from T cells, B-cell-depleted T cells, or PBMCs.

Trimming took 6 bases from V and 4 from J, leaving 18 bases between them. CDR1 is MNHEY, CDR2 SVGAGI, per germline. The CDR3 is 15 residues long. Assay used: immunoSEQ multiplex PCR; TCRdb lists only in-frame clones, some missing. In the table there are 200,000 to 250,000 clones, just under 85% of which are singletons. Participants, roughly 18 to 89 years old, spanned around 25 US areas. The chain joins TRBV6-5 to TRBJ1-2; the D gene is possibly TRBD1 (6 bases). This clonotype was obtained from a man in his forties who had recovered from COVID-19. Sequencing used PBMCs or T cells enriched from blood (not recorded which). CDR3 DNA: TGTGCCAGCAGCCCAGGGGTGGGGCAACTCTATGGCTACACCTTC. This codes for CASSPGVGQLYGYTF.